These 13 T cell receptor beta chains originate from one sample sequenced in a study of tumor and adjacent non-tumor tissue in lung cancer. No cell sorting was done before RNA was extracted from the tissue. The library came from three nested PCR rounds adapted from ARM-PCR protocols. Via MiXCR, TCRdb re-called the multiplex PCR reads, giving one row per CDR3 protein. The sample comprises about 93,000 distinct CDR3 sequences, around 71% of which are singletons, and approximately 16% rests with the top ten. Material: lung tumor tissue. The source of these receptors is a man in his sixties with non-small cell lung cancer.

The sample holds a few counts of this clonotype. A much larger clone differs from this one at a single base, so this may be a read error. This chain links TRBV12-3 or TRBV12-4 with TRBJ1-2; the D gene is possibly TRBD1 (5 bases). The CDR3 loop spans 14 amino acids. The CDR3 DNA follows: TGTACCAGCAGCCCCCGGGACGGAGCCTATGGCTACACCTTC. This codes for CTSSPRDGAYGYTF.

As for this clonotype: This may arise from a read error, as a much more abundant clone is one base away. The chain recombines TRBV30 with TRBJ2-1, with D tentatively TRBD2 (6 bases). The germline V gene has CDR1 GTSNPN and CDR2 SVGIG (reference sequence). V lost 5 bases and J lost 7, with 24 bases in between. The CDR3 runs 16 residues. As DNA, the CDR3 is TGTGCCTGGGGCCGCAGGAGGACGGGAGCGAGAAATGAGCAGTTCTTC. Protein sequence: CAWGRRRTGARNEQFF.

A word on this clonotype: This may come from a read error, since a much larger clone is one base off. The chain has TRBV6-5 and TRBJ1-5; D is unclear. Germline loops: CDR1 MNHEY, CDR2 SVGAGI. The CDR3 is 14 amino acids. As DNA, the CDR3 is TGTGACAGCAGTTACGTGGGTAGCAATCAGCCCCAGCATTTT. Translated: CDSSYVGSNQPQHF.

This clonotype came up a few times. The chain has TRBV30 and TRBJ2-5; D possibly corresponds to TRBD1 (5 bases). Trimming cost V 4 bases and J 5 bases, with 14 bases left between them. The CDR3 runs 13 residues. Germline-derived CDR1 and CDR2 are GTSNPN and SVGIG (reference sequence). The DNA of the CDR3 is TGTGCCTGGACTAAGCAGGGCTTGGAGACCCAGTACTTC. As protein: CAWTKQGLETQYF.

The chain uses TRBV20-1 and TRBJ1-5, with D unclear. The ends were cut back, 6 bases at V and 0 bases at J, with 12 bases in the middle. The germline V gene has CDR1 DFQATT and CDR2 SNEGSKA (reference sequence). The CDR3 sequence is 14 residues long. CDR3 loop: CSAETTDSNQPQHF. CDR3 bases: TGCAGTGCGGAGACTACTGATAGCAATCAGCCCCAGCATTTT.

The chain couples TRBV4-1 to TRBJ2-7; 10 bases line up with TRBD1. The germline V gene has CDR1 MGHRA and CDR2 YSYEKL. Trimming took 7 bases from V and 3 from J; bases not matched to a gene: 6. The CDR3 is 14 amino acids. The CDR3 DNA reads as TGCGCCAGCAACCGGACAGGGGGTGGCTACGAGCAGTACTTC. Its protein is CASNRTGGGYEQYF.

This clonotype was seen once. Mismatch with germline at one junction end may stem from a read error. The chain links TRBV11-2 to TRBJ2-5; D is undetermined. From germline, CDR1 is SGHAT and CDR2 FQNNGV. This CDR3 contains 15 residues. The DNA of the CDR3 is TGTGCCAGCAGTTTAGTATGGTCGGTCCAAGAGACCCAGTACTTC. Encoded protein: CASSLVWSVQETQYF.

About this clonotype: The junction departs from germline at one end; a sequencing error may be responsible. The chain carries TRBV11-2 and TRBJ2-1; a possible D gene is TRBD2 (6 bases). The CDR3 loop spans 15 amino acids. In germline, CDR1 is SGHAT, CDR2 FQNNGV. The CDR3 loop reads CVSCWGESSYNEQFF. The DNA for the CDR3 is TGTGTCAGCTGTTGGGGGGAGAGCTCCTACAATGAGCAGTTCTTC.

The rearrangement links TRBV5-1 to TRBJ1-1; a possible D gene is TRBD1 (6 bases). CDR1 is SGHRS, CDR2 YFSETQ, per germline. V was pared by 0 bases and J by 8 bases, with 14 bases between. The CDR3 consists of 14 residues. CDR3 nucleotide sequence: TGCGCCAGCAGCTTGGTCGGTGGGACACTGGAAGCTTTCTTT. Translated: CASSLVGGTLEAFF.

In regard to this clonotype: One base away lies a much larger clone, so this may be a sequencing read error. CDR3 DNA: TGTGCCAGCGGCCAAGACATCAGGGGTCCTCAGCCCCAGCATTTT. This translates into CASGQDIRGPQPQHF. The gene calls are TRBV14 and TRBJ1-5; a weak D match, TRBD1 (6 bases). Per the germline V gene, CDR1 is SGHDN and CDR2 is FVKESK. This CDR3 spans 15 amino acids.

CDR3 region: CASSLTGTTGELFF. CDR3 in DNA: TGTGCCAGCAGTCTAACCGGGACAACCGGGGAGCTGTTTTTT. V and J are TRBV13 and TRBJ2-2, with D perhaps matching TRBD1 (6 bases). The CDR3 loop spans 14 amino acids. V was shortened by 6 bases and J by 5 bases, with 13 bases between the two germline ends. Germline values: CDR1 PRHDT, CDR2 FYEKMQ (reference sequence).

This clonotype was observed at least ten times. This chain joins TRBV10-3 and TRBJ1-1; 7 bases line up with TRBD1. J was trimmed by 4 bases and V by 2 bases; bases with no gene match: 1. Germline-derived CDR1 and CDR2 are ENHRY and SYGVKD. The CDR3 runs 13 residues. CDR3 in DNA: TGTGCCATCAGTGAGGACAGGGTCACTGAAGCTTTCTTT. This encodes CAISEDRVTEAFF.

About this clonotype itself: A junction boundary mismatches the germline segment, possibly from a read error. V is TRBV6-1 and J is TRBJ2-4; no clear D gene. This CDR3 is built from 11 residues. Germline loops: CDR1 MNHNS, CDR2 SASEGT. Here the CDR3 reads CASSDFTFRYF. The CDR3 bases are TGTGCCAGTAGTGACTTCACTTTTCGGTACTTC.